These 16 T cell receptor beta chains were sequenced from one sample in a study of radiation and T cells in renal cell carcinoma. Clones were read by immunoSEQ multiplex PCR, and TCRdb kept only the in-frame ones, dropping some. Found here are tens of thousands of clones, about 79% of them singletons; the top ten hold roughly 7%. Documented time point: baseline pretreatment blood. Treatment given: 15 Gy SBRT to primary tumor, nephrectomy 4 weeks later. The sample in question was blood, obtained from a patient whose treatment included radiotherapy and nephrectomy. Source of these receptors: a man aged 55 to 70 with renal cell carcinoma.

The count of this clone is one. V usage is TRBV4-2 and J usage is TRBJ1-1; 8 nucleotides line up with TRBD1. V lost 4 bases to trimming and J lost 6 bases; unmatched junction nucleotides: 1. The CDR3 has 12 amino acids. Germline loops: CDR1 LGHNA, CDR2 YNFKEQ. CDR3 in amino acids: CASSPTGAEAFF. CDR3 DNA: TGTGCCAGCAGCCCGACAGGGGCTGAAGCTTTCTTT.

This clone was seen once. The sample has other DNA sequences that encode this CDR3 too. The gene calls are TRBV5-8 and TRBJ1-2, with D unclear. The germline V and J ends were trimmed by 1 base and 3 bases, with 10 bases remaining between them. The germline V gene has CDR1 SGHTS and CDR2 YDEGEE. There are 14 residues in the CDR3. DNA for the CDR3: TGTGCCAGCAGCTTGCGGGGAGCGGACTATGGCTACACCTTC. Its protein is CASSLRGADYGYTF.

This chain connects TRBV9 to TRBJ2-1; TRBD1 or TRBD2 may be the D gene (5 bases each). V lost 0 bases and J 8 bases, leaving 18 bases between the germline ends. CDR3 length: 16 residues. Germline lookup yields CDR1 SGDLS and CDR2 YYNGEE. This CDR3 reads CASSVVESGQGHEQFF. CDR3 coding DNA: TGTGCCAGCAGCGTAGTAGAATCGGGGCAGGGCCATGAGCAGTTCTTC.

This clone was observed once. The chain employs TRBV4-2 and TRBJ1-2; D is perhaps TRBD1 (5 bases). Between the trimmed V and J ends, which lost 6 bases and 2 bases, there was a span of 16 bases. The CDR3 runs to 15 residues. Looked up from germline, CDR1 is LGHNA and CDR2 is YNFKEQ. This CDR3 reads CASSSSVRDNYGYTF. Here the CDR3 DNA reads TGTGCCAGCAGTTCAAGCGTCCGGGACAACTATGGCTACACCTTC.

The table lists this clone with a count of one. The chain carries TRBV27 and TRBJ1-1; a weak D match, TRBD1 (5 bases). In germline, CDR1 is MNHEY, CDR2 SMNVEV (reference sequence). V was cut by 4 bases and J by 3 bases, with 9 bases left in between. This CDR3 has 13 residues. CDR3 region: CASSWGEDTEAFF. In nucleotides, the CDR3 is TGTGCCAGCAGTTGGGGGGAGGACACTGAAGCTTTCTTT.

A word on this clone: In the same sample, other DNA sequences code for this CDR3. The CDR3 sequence is CASSFPPGITEAFF. The CDR3 coding sequence is TGTGCCAGCAGCTTCCCGCCCGGCATCACTGAAGCTTTCTTT. The V and J genes are TRBV7-9 and TRBJ1-1, with D unresolved. The CDR3 length is 14 residues. The V gene lost 3 bases and the J gene lost 4 bases, with 12 bases spanning the gap. From germline, CDR1 is SEHNR and CDR2 FQNEAQ (reference sequence).

This chain links TRBV9 with TRBJ1-2; the D gene is possibly TRBD1 (6 bases). CDR1 is SGDLS, CDR2 YYNGEE, per germline. The CDR3 totals 14 residues. Trimming cost V 2 bases and J 0 bases, with 8 bases left between them. The CDR3 is CASSVGQPNYGYTF. In DNA form, the CDR3 reads TGTGCCAGCAGCGTCGGACAGCCTAACTATGGCTACACCTTC.

CDR3 protein: CASSHRYGYTF. The CDR3 region has the DNA TGTGCCAGCAGTCATCGGTATGGCTACACCTTC. The J gene is TRBJ1-2, the V gene TRBV28; D gene unclear. Germline values: CDR1 MDHEN, CDR2 SYDVKM. Trimming removed 5 bases from V and 5 bases from J, with 6 bases in between. The CDR3 consists of 11 residues.

The V and J genes are TRBV18 and TRBJ2-7, with TRBD2 matching 8 bases. The CDR3 totals 15 residues. Germline V lookup: CDR1 KGHSH, CDR2 LQKENI. Unmatched junction bases numbered 11, after V lost 3 bases and J lost 7 bases. The CDR3 loop is CASSPETSGLEEQYF. Written as DNA, the CDR3 is TGTGCCAGCTCACCTGAAACTAGCGGTCTTGAGGAGCAGTACTTC.

The chain is built from TRBV27 and TRBJ1-1, with 8 nucleotides matching TRBD1. Trimming removed 2 bases from V and 1 base from J; junction bases left unmatched: 6. CDR3 length: 16 amino acids. Germline V gives CDR1 MNHEY, CDR2 SMNVEV (reference sequence). CDR3 amino acids: CASSLGQGRGNTEAFF. CDR3 nucleotide sequence: TGTGCCAGCAGTTTAGGACAGGGTAGGGGGAACACTGAAGCTTTCTTT.

V is TRBV5-1 and J is TRBJ2-7, with 9 bases identical to TRBD2. This CDR3 region has 15 residues. Germline values: CDR1 SGHRS, CDR2 YFSETQ. Trimming took 4 bases from V and 2 from J; bases not matched to a gene: 7. The CDR3 nucleotides read TGCGCCAGCAGCCTGAATGGACTAGCGACCTACGAGCAGTACTTC. It yields the protein CASSLNGLATYEQYF.

This clone has only one observation. The V and J genes are TRBV27 and TRBJ2-7; 8 nucleotides agree with TRBD2. CDR3 length: 15 residues. With V trimmed by 8 bases and J by 2 bases, 11 bases remained unmatched. CDR1 is MNHEY, CDR2 SMNVEV, per germline (reference sequence). CDR3 protein: CASPLLLADTYEQYF. CDR3 nucleotide sequence: TGTGCCAGCCCCCTCTTACTAGCGGACACCTACGAGCAGTACTTC.

The rearrangement links TRBV28 to TRBJ2-2, with a weak D call TRBD1 (6 bases). V lost 6 bases and J lost 4, with 12 bases in between. The CDR3 spans 14 residues. Germline CDR1 is MDHEN and CDR2 is SYDVKM. In DNA form, the CDR3 reads TGTGCCAGCAGGCCACAGGGACGCACCGGGGAGCTGTTTTTT. It encodes CASRPQGRTGELFF.

This clone was observed a few times. The chain combines TRBV5-8 with TRBJ2-5; D might be TRBD2 (6 bases). In germline, CDR1 is SGHTS, CDR2 YDEGEE. The CDR3 extends over 14 amino acids. V was clipped by 4 bases and J by 6 bases, with 16 bases between them. This CDR3 is CASSPRSGEQTQYF. The CDR3 region has the DNA TGTGCCAGCAGCCCCCGGTCGGGGGAACAGACCCAGTACTTC.

V usage is TRBV30 and J usage is TRBJ2-7; 14 bases map to TRBD2. Germline CDR1 and CDR2: GTSNPN and SVGIG (reference sequence). The CDR3 covers 15 residues. The ends lost 7 bases at V and 7 bases at J; junction bases unmatched: 12. The CDR3 protein is CASIRLAGGPGEQYF. The DNA for the CDR3 is TGTGCCTCTATAAGACTAGCGGGAGGGCCCGGAGAGCAGTACTTC.

The V call is TRBV14, the J call TRBJ2-7; TRBD1 matches 11 bases. The CDR3 runs 13 residues. CDR1 and CDR2 from the germline V gene are SGHDN and FVKESK. V lost 6 bases, J lost 7 bases, and 5 bases stayed unmatched. The CDR3: CASRDRGLGEQYF. The CDR3 DNA follows: TGTGCCAGCAGGGACAGGGGGCTGGGAGAGCAGTACTTC. Full variable domain (remainder filled in from reference TRBV14 and TRBJ2-7): EAGVTQFPSHSVIEKGQTVTLRCDPISGHDNLYWYRRVMGKEIKFLLHFVKESKQDESGMPNNRFLAERTGGTYSTLKVQPAELEDSGVYFCASRDRGLGEQYFGPGTRLTVT.